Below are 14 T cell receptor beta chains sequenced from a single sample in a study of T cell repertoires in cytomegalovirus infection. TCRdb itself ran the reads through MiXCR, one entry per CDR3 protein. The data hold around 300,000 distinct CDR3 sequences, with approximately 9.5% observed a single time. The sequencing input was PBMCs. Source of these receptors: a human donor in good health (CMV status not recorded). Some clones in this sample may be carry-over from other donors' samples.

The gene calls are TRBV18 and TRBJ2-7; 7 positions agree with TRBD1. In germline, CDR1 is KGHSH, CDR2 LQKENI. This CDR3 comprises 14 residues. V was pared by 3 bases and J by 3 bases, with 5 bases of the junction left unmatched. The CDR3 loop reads CASSPLQGDYEQYF. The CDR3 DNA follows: TGTGCCAGCTCACCTTTGCAGGGGGACTACGAGCAGTACTTC.

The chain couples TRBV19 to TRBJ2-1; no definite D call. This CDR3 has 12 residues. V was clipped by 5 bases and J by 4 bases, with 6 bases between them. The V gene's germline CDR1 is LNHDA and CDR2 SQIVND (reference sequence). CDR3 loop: CASSYHYNEQFF. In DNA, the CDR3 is TGTGCCAGTAGTTACCATTACAATGAGCAGTTCTTC.

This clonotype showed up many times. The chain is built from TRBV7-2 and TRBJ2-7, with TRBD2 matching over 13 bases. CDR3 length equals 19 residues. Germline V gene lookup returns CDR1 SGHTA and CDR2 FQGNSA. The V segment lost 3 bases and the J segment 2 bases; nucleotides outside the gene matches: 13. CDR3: CASSFTNPGLAGSAYEQYF. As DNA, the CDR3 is TGTGCCAGCAGCTTCACCAATCCGGGACTAGCGGGGTCAGCCTACGAGCAGTACTTC.

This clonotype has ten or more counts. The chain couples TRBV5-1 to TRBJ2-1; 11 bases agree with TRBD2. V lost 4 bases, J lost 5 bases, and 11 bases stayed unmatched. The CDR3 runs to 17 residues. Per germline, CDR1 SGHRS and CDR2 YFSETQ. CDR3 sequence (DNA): TGCGCCAGCAGCGCGCCTCTAGCGGGAGGTTCACACAATGAGCAGTTCTTC. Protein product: CASSAPLAGGSHNEQFF.

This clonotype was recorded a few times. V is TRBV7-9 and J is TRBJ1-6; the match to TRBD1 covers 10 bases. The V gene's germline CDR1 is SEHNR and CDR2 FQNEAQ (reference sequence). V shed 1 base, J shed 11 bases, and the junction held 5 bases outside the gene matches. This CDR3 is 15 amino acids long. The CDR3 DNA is TGTGCCAGCAGCTTAGTGTTCGGACAGGGGGCACCCCTCCACTTT. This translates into CASSLVFGQGAPLHF.

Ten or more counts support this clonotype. The CDR3 is CASSIPGLALSSTDTQYF. The DNA for the CDR3 is TGTGCCAGCTCCATTCCGGGACTAGCGCTTTCTAGCACAGATACGCAGTATTTT. The chain recombines TRBV12-3 or TRBV12-4 with TRBJ2-3, with 10 bases identical to TRBD2. CDR3 size: 18 residues. The V gene end was trimmed by 8 bases and the J gene end by 0 bases; junction bases not matched to a gene: 14.

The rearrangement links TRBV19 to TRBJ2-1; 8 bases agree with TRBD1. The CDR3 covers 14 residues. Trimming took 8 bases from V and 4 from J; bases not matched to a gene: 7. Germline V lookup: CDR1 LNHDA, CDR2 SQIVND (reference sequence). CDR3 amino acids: CASCQGTGYNEQFF. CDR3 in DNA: TGTGCCAGTTGTCAGGGGACAGGTTACAATGAGCAGTTCTTC.

CDR3 protein: CASSERVTSTDTQYF. CDR3 nucleotides: TGTGCCAGCAGCGAGCGAGTTACTAGCACAGATACGCAGTATTTT. The J gene is TRBJ2-3, the V gene TRBV7-2; D not resolved. The V end lost 5 bases, the J end lost 0 bases, and 12 bases lay between the germline ends. Germline V gene sequence: CDR1 SGHTA, CDR2 FQGNSA. The CDR3 covers 15 residues.

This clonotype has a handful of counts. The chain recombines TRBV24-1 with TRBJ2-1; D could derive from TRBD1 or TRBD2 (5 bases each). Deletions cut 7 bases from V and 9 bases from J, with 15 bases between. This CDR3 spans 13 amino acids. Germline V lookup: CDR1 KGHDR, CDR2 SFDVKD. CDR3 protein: CATSEWEQGEQFF. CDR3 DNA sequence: TGTGCCACCAGCGAATGGGAGCAGGGTGAGCAGTTCTTC.

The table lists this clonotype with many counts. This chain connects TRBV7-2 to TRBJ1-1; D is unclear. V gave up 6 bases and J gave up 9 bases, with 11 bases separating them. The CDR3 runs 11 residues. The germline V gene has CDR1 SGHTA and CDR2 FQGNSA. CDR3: CASRRAEQAFF. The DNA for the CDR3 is TGTGCCAGCAGACGCGCAGAACAAGCTTTCTTT.

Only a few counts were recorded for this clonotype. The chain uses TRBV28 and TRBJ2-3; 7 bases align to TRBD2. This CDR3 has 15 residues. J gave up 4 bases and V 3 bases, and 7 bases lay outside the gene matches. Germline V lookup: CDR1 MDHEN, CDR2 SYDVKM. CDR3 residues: CASSLRELVADTQYF. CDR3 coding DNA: TGTGCCAGCAGTTTGCGGGAGCTCGTTGCAGATACGCAGTATTTT.

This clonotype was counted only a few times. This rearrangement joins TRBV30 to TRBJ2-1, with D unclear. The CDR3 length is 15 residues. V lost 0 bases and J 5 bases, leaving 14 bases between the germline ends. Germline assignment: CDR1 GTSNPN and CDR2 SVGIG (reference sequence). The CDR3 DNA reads TGTGCCTGGAGTGTACACGGCGGACCCAACAATGAGCAGTTCTTC. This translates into CAWSVHGGPNNEQFF.

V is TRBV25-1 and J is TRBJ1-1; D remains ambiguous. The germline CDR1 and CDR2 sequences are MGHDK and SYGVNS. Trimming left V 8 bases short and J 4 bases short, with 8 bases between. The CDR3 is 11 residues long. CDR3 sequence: CASRFCTEAFF. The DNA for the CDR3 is TGTGCCAGCCGGTTCTGCACTGAAGCTTTCTTT.

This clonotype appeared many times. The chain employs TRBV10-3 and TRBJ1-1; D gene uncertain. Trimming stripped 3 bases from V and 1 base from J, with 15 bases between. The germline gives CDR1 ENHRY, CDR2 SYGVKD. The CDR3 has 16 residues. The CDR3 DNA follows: TGTGCCATCAGTGACCCCAGTAAAAGGGCGAACACTGAAGCTTTCTTT. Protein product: CAISDPSKRANTEAFF.